The 24 T cell receptor beta chains presented below share a single source sample, sequenced in a study of cytomegalovirus exposure and HLA in healthy donors. PCR was performed using 60 Vbeta and 13 Jbeta primers. Repertoires were generated with immunoSEQ multiplex PCR, while TCRdb's copy carries only in-frame clones and drops some. The table for this sample gives some 82,000 clones. Input material: PBMCs. Source of these receptors: a woman in her twenties or thirties in good health and CMV-seronegative.

About this clone itself: Germline and junction disagree at one end, which may indicate a read error. The rearrangement joins TRBV7-7 to TRBJ2-5; 7 nucleotides line up with TRBD1. Germline V lookup: CDR1 SSHAT, CDR2 FNYEAQ (reference sequence). The CDR3 runs to 11 residues. The CDR3 region has the DNA TGTGCTAGCAGCCTCGGACAGGAGCAGTACTTC. Its translation is CASSLGQEQYF. The whole variable domain, remainder taken from reference TRBV7-7 and TRBJ2-5, is GAGVSQSPRYKVTKRGQDVTLRCDPISSHATLYWYQQALGQGPEFLTYFNYEAQPDKSGLPSDRFSAERPEGSISTLTIQRTEQRDSAMYRCASSLGQEQYFGPGTRLLVL.

The chain carries TRBV27 and TRBJ1-1; D is ambiguous. The CDR3 has 14 residues. Trimming removed 9 bases from V and 2 bases from J, with 16 bases in between. Germline V gene sequence: CDR1 MNHEY, CDR2 SMNVEV (reference sequence). The CDR3 DNA reads TGTGCCAGTTCCCTGACACGCTATAACACTGAAGCTTTCTTT. It translates to CASSLTRYNTEAFF.

The chain couples TRBV11-2 to TRBJ2-7; TRBD2 agrees at 9 bases. The CDR3 is made up of 13 amino acids. CDR1 SGHAT and CDR2 FQNNGV come from the germline V gene. V was pared by 5 bases and J by 2 bases, with 1 base of the junction left unmatched. The CDR3 loop is CASSPSGAYEQYF. CDR3 sequence (DNA): TGTGCCAGCAGCCCTAGCGGGGCCTACGAGCAGTACTTC.

V and J are TRBV18 and TRBJ2-2; TRBD2 is a possible D gene (5 bases). This CDR3 region has 16 residues. V lost 0 bases and J 0 bases, leaving 8 bases between the germline ends. CDR1 KGHSH and CDR2 LQKENI come from the germline V gene. CDR3 in DNA: TGTGCCAGCTCACCACCGAGGGCGGCGAACACCGGGGAGCTGTTTTTT. It is translated as CASSPPRAANTGELFF.

This clone is identified as medium-sized from frequency. Other DNA sequences in this specimen translate into the identical CDR3. The chain has TRBV5-1 and TRBJ1-5; D ambiguous. Trimming cost V 0 bases and J 3 bases, with 16 bases left between them. Germline CDR1 is SGHRS and CDR2 is YFSETQ. This CDR3 has 17 amino acids. In nucleotides, the CDR3 is TGCGCCAGCAGCTTGGTGAGGGAGAGAACTCCCAATCAGCCCCAGCATTTT. Translated: CASSLVRERTPNQPQHF.

This rearrangement joins TRBV30 to TRBJ2-1, with TRBD1 as a possible D gene (6 bases). CDR3 length: 14 amino acids. Germline V gene sequence: CDR1 GTSNPN, CDR2 SVGIG (reference sequence). V was shortened by 0 bases and J by 4 bases, with 10 bases between the two germline ends. The CDR3 spells CAWSVGTPYNEQFF. CDR3 bases: TGTGCCTGGAGTGTCGGGACACCATACAATGAGCAGTTCTTC.

The chain uses TRBV6-6 and TRBJ1-2; D is uncertain. The V gene's germline CDR1 is MNHNY and CDR2 SVGAGI (reference sequence). V was shortened by 2 bases and J by 4 bases, with 17 bases between the two germline ends. The CDR3 is 16 residues long. This CDR3 reads CASSYRVSPASYGYTF. Written as DNA, the CDR3 is TGTGCCAGCAGTTACCGGGTTTCCCCCGCATCCTATGGCTACACCTTC.

The chain links TRBV7-6 to TRBJ2-3; 14 bases fit TRBD2. Germline CDR1 and CDR2: SGHVS and FNYEAQ. There are 15 residues in the CDR3. V was clipped by 6 bases and J by 6 bases; unmatched bases: 5. The DNA of the CDR3 is TGTGCCAGCAGAGGACTAGCGGGAGGTAGCGATACGCAGTATTTT. Translated, it gives CASRGLAGGSDTQYF.

To note about this clone: Other DNA sequences within the sample encode an identical CDR3. The chain is built from TRBV19 and TRBJ1-1, with 9 bases that match TRBD1. V dropped 6 bases and J dropped 1; count of bases not matched to a gene: 3. Germline loops: CDR1 LNHDA, CDR2 SQIVND (reference sequence). This CDR3 comprises 14 residues. The CDR3: CASSHRGPNTEAFF. In DNA, the CDR3 is TGTGCCAGTAGCCACAGGGGGCCGAACACTGAAGCTTTCTTT.

The gene calls are TRBV19 and TRBJ2-7, with 9 bases identical to TRBD1. Germline loops: CDR1 LNHDA, CDR2 SQIVND (reference sequence). The CDR3 runs to 15 residues. Germline trimming cut 6 bases from V and 0 bases from J; bases unmatched to any gene: 6. The CDR3 protein is CASSTGQGRSYEQYF. The CDR3, as DNA: TGTGCCAGTAGCACGGGACAGGGACGCTCCTACGAGCAGTACTTC.

The gene calls are TRBV5-6 and TRBJ2-7; 7 bases fit TRBD2. This CDR3 is built from 18 residues. From germline, CDR1 is SGHDT and CDR2 YYEEEE. V trimming: 1 base; J trimming: 0 bases; junction bases outside the gene matches: 13. This CDR3 is CASSLRHLGGGSSYEQYF. DNA for the CDR3: TGTGCCAGCAGCTTGCGACATTTGGGCGGGGGAAGCTCCTACGAGCAGTACTTC.

V is TRBV6-5 and J is TRBJ2-1, with TRBD2 as a possible D gene (7 bases). V lost 8 bases, J lost 5 bases, and 13 bases lay in between. Germline V gene lookup returns CDR1 MNHEY and CDR2 SVGAGI. The CDR3 has 13 amino acids. The CDR3 bases are TGTGCCAGCCGCGGGGGCCTTGACAATGAGCAGTTCTTC. Its translation: CASRGGLDNEQFF.

The chain has TRBV30 and TRBJ2-7; 7 nucleotides align to TRBD2. V was pared by 2 bases and J by 6 bases, with 4 bases of the junction left unmatched. There are 12 residues in the CDR3. Germline V gene data show CDR1 as GTSNPN and CDR2 as SVGIG (reference sequence). CDR3 loop: CAWSFWEGEQYF. Written as DNA, the CDR3 is TGTGCCTGGAGTTTCTGGGAGGGCGAGCAGTACTTC.

The chain employs TRBV5-1 and TRBJ2-5; 10 positions agree with TRBD2. V dropped 4 bases and J dropped 5; count of bases not matched to a gene: 8. This CDR3 spans 15 amino acids. Germline assignment: CDR1 SGHRS and CDR2 YFSETQ. CDR3 in amino acids: CASSPERGGSETQYF. The DNA of the CDR3 is TGCGCCAGCAGCCCCGAGCGGGGGGGCAGCGAGACCCAGTACTTC.

The chain has TRBV19 and TRBJ1-5, with D unclear. This CDR3 has 13 amino acids. Germline V lookup: CDR1 LNHDA, CDR2 SQIVND (reference sequence). V lost 5 bases to trimming and J lost 5 bases, with 10 bases between them. As DNA, the CDR3 is TGTGCCAGTAGTTCAGACATCCATCAGCCCCAGCATTTT. This sequence encodes CASSSDIHQPQHF.

V gene TRBV5-6 combines with J gene TRBJ1-1; 8 bases agree with TRBD1. V was clipped by 4 bases and J by 6 bases; unmatched bases: 5. The CDR3 has 13 amino acids. Germline CDR1 and CDR2: SGHDT and YYEEEE. CDR3 region: CASSRTGTAEAFF. The CDR3 DNA reads TGTGCCAGCAGCCGGACAGGGACGGCTGAAGCTTTCTTT. Full variable domain (remainder filled in from reference TRBV5-6 and TRBJ1-1): DAGVTQSPTHLIKTRGQQVTLRCSPKSGHDTVSWYQQALGQGPQFIFQYYEEEERQRGNFPDRFSGHQFPNYSSELNVNALLLGDSALYLCASSRTGTAEAFFGQGTRLTVV.

This rearrangement joins TRBV27 to TRBJ2-2; 13 nucleotides line up with TRBD2. The CDR3 has 19 residues. Germline V CDR1 and CDR2: MNHEY, SMNVEV (reference sequence). After removal of 4 bases from V and 1 base from J, the junction contained 9 bases not matched to a gene. The CDR3 loop reads CASSWVTSGRRWNTGELFF. CDR3 sequence (DNA): TGTGCCAGCAGTTGGGTGACTAGCGGGAGGAGGTGGAACACCGGGGAGCTGTTTTTT.

The chain is built from TRBV4-1 and TRBJ1-1, with 9 bases lining up with TRBD1. Germline trimming cut 2 bases from V and 7 bases from J; bases unmatched to any gene: 8. The CDR3 is 15 residues long. Germline CDR1 and CDR2: MGHRA and YSYEKL. The CDR3 protein is CASSQPGQGVFEAFF. CDR3 sequence (DNA): TGCGCCAGCAGCCAACCGGGACAGGGAGTGTTTGAAGCTTTCTTT.

CDR3 DNA sequence: TGCGCCAGCAGCTTGGAAGGGGCGCCCACAGATACGCAGTATTTT. Translation: CASSLEGAPTDTQYF. The chain couples TRBV5-1 to TRBJ2-3; perhaps TRBD1 as D (5 bases). Deletions cut 0 bases from V and 2 bases from J, with 10 bases between. The CDR3 totals 15 residues. CDR1 and CDR2 from the germline V gene are SGHRS and YFSETQ. The entire variable domain, with the rest obtained from reference TRBV5-1 and TRBJ2-3, is as follows: KAGVTQTPRYLIKTRGQQVTLSCSPISGHRSVSWYQQTPGQGLQFLFEYFSETQRNKGNFPGRFSGRQFSNSRSEMNVSTLELGDSALYLCASSLEGAPTDTQYFGPGTRLTVL.

V and J are TRBV6-6 and TRBJ1-2; 8 positions match TRBD1. V shed 7 bases and J 8 bases; nucleotides not matched to a gene: 15. This CDR3 region has 15 residues. Germline CDR1 is MNHNY and CDR2 is SVGAGI (reference sequence). CDR3 amino acids: CASTRDRGQEGGYTF. CDR3 bases: TGTGCCAGCACCCGAGACAGGGGACAAGAGGGGGGCTACACCTTC.

The chain carries TRBV5-5 and TRBJ1-2, with 7 bases that match TRBD1. Germline lookup yields CDR1 SGHKS and CDR2 YYEKEE (reference sequence). V gave up 0 bases and J gave up 6 bases; unmatched junction bases: 14. The CDR3 has 17 residues. CDR3 nucleotide sequence: TGTGCCAGCAGCTTGGTGCCAGGGGGTATCCTAGAGGATGGCTACACCTTC. Translating it yields CASSLVPGGILEDGYTF.

The chain joins TRBV7-9 to TRBJ2-3; TRBD2 aligns across 14 bases. The CDR3 runs to 15 residues. Germline V lookup: CDR1 SEHNR, CDR2 FQNEAQ (reference sequence). Unmatched junction bases numbered 4, after V lost 5 bases and J lost 6 bases. The CDR3 spells CASSLTSGREDTQYF. CDR3 sequence (DNA): TGTGCCAGCAGCCTGACTAGCGGGAGGGAGGATACGCAGTATTTT.

CDR3 DNA sequence: TGTGCCAGCAGCCAGGGGCCAACCTACGAGCAGTACTTC. As protein: CASSQGPTYEQYF. The chain links TRBV7-6 to TRBJ2-7; D is perhaps TRBD1 (6 bases). Trimming stripped 5 bases from V and 2 bases from J, with 10 bases between. Looked up from germline, CDR1 is SGHVS and CDR2 is FNYEAQ. The CDR3 runs to 13 residues.

This chain joins TRBV6-1 and TRBJ2-4; TRBD2 matches 7 bases. Trimming took 8 bases from V and 8 from J; bases not matched to a gene: 9. Germline values: CDR1 MNHNS, CDR2 SASEGT. This CDR3 has 13 amino acids. The CDR3 protein is CASAGKAGDIQYF. CDR3 sequence (DNA): TGTGCCAGCGCAGGGAAGGCGGGGGACATTCAGTACTTC.